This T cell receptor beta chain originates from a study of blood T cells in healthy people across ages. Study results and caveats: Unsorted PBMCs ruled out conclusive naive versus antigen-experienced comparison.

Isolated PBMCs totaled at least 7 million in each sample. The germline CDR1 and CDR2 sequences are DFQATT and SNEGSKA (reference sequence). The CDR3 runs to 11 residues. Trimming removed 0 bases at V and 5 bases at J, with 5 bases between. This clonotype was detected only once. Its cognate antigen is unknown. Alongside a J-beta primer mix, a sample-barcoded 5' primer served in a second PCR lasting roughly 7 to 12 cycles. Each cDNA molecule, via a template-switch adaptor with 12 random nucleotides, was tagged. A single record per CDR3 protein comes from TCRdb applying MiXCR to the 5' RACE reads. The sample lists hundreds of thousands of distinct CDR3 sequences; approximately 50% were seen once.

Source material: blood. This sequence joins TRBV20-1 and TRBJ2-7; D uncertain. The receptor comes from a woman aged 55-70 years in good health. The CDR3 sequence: CSAREFNEQYF. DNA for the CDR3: TGCAGTGCTAGAGAATTCAACGAGCAGTACTTC.